These 15 T cell receptor beta chains came from one sample sequenced in a study of T cell changes during pregnancy in multiple sclerosis (dated by TCRdb to between 2018 and 2020). The protocol used for the library was the immunoSEQ multiplex PCR assay. TCRdb obtained this table from immuneACCESS and retained in-frame rearrangements with V and J assigned. These tables miss some clones; where compared with another copy, unresolved V genes account for less than half of the shortfall, and the remainder is unexplained. This sample holds approximately 40,000 clones; approximately 90% were observed only once. The top ten hold approximately 0.5% of the sample. The sequencing used CD4+ T cells from peripheral blood mononuclear cells, collected in the third trimester of pregnancy. These TCRs come from a female donor with multiple sclerosis, enrolled in a pregnancy study.

The V call is TRBV14, the J call TRBJ2-5; 8 nucleotides agree with TRBD2. This CDR3 region has 16 residues. CDR1 is SGHDN and CDR2 is FVKESK in the germline V gene. Losses at the gene ends were 3 bases for V and 3 bases for J; bases not matched to a gene: 9. This CDR3 reads CASSQGSGVRKETQYF. CDR3 sequence (DNA): TGTGCCAGCAGCCAGGGTAGCGGGGTACGAAAAGAGACCCAGTACTTC.

This clone was picked up a small number of times. The V and J genes are TRBV2 and TRBJ1-1; D gene unclear. The CDR3 has 13 amino acids. Trimming removed 6 bases at V and 1 base at J, with 9 bases between. Germline values: CDR1 SNHLY, CDR2 FYNNEI. This CDR3 reads CASSELPNTEAFF. CDR3 DNA sequence: TGTGCCAGCAGCGAACTACCGAACACTGAAGCTTTCTTT.

V and J are TRBV6-5 and TRBJ1-1; D is unresolved. V lost 4 bases, J lost 6 bases, and 18 bases lay in between. Per the germline V gene, CDR1 is MNHEY and CDR2 is SVGAGI. This CDR3 has 15 residues. CDR3 sequence: CASSSRIFAFSEAFF. CDR3 DNA sequence: TGTGCCAGCAGTTCTAGGATTTTCGCTTTTTCTGAAGCTTTCTTT.

This sequence joins TRBV7-9 and TRBJ2-5, with TRBD2 identical over 7 bases. Germline values: CDR1 SEHNR, CDR2 FQNEAQ (reference sequence). The V gene end was trimmed by 0 bases and the J gene end by 5 bases; junction bases not matched to a gene: 12. CDR3 size: 17 residues. In nucleotides, the CDR3 is TGTGCCAGCAGCTTAGCGCTTTCTCGCGGGAGTTATGAGACCCAGTACTTC. Residues: CASSLALSRGSYETQYF.

The chain couples TRBV2 to TRBJ2-3, with D perhaps matching TRBD2 (5 bases). Trimming removed 4 bases at V and 0 bases at J, with 5 bases between. Looked up from germline, CDR1 is SNHLY and CDR2 is FYNNEI. CDR3 length: 13 residues. The CDR3 nucleotides read TGTGCCAGCAGTGGGACTAGCACAGATACGCAGTATTTT. Translated: CASSGTSTDTQYF.

This clone has only one observation. This chain uses TRBV4-3 with TRBJ1-1; D call uncertain. V was trimmed by 1 base and J by 6 bases, leaving 9 bases between them. The germline V gene has CDR1 LGHNA and CDR2 YSLEER. The CDR3 is made up of 13 amino acids. CDR3 in DNA: TGCGCCAGCAGCCAAGTGGGGAGCTCTGAAGCTTTCTTT. Translating it yields CASSQVGSSEAFF.

The V and J genes are TRBV5-1 and TRBJ2-5; no reliable D call. The V gene's germline CDR1 is SGHRS and CDR2 YFSETQ. V lost 0 bases, J lost 5 bases, and 8 bases lay in between. This CDR3 region has 13 residues. The CDR3 loop is CASSLDSPETQYF. The CDR3 bases are TGCGCCAGCAGCTTGGACTCCCCCGAGACCCAGTACTTC.

The V and J genes are TRBV28 and TRBJ2-7; 9 bases are shared with TRBD2. The CDR3 contains 15 residues. The ends lost 6 bases at V and 2 bases at J; junction bases unmatched: 8. CDR1 MDHEN and CDR2 SYDVKM come from the germline V gene. As DNA, the CDR3 is TGTGCCAGCAGCCAGAGCGGGGGGCCCCCCTACGAGCAGTACTTC. It specifies CASSQSGGPPYEQYF.

This sequence joins TRBV5-6 and TRBJ2-7; the D gene is possibly TRBD2 (5 bases). The CDR3 runs to 16 residues. The germline gives CDR1 SGHDT, CDR2 YYEEEE. Trimming removed 0 bases at V and 4 bases at J, with 17 bases between. The CDR3 DNA follows: TGTGCCAGCAGCTTGGTTTCGGGGATAGGAAGGTACGAGCAGTACTTC. Translation gives CASSLVSGIGRYEQYF. The full variable domain, with the rest looked up from reference TRBV5-6 and TRBJ2-7, is DAGVTQSPTHLIKTRGQQVTLRCSPKSGHDTVSWYQQALGQGPQFIFQYYEEEERQRGNFPDRFSGHQFPNYSSELNVNALLLGDSALYLCASSLVSGIGRYEQYFGPGTRLTVT.

The sample holds one count of this clone. The chain is built from TRBV28 and TRBJ1-4; D possibly corresponds to TRBD1 (6 bases). The germline V and J ends were trimmed by 8 bases and 2 bases, with 12 bases remaining between them. This CDR3 is 14 amino acids long. Per germline, CDR1 MDHEN and CDR2 SYDVKM. The CDR3 DNA reads as TGTGCCAGCCGGCGGGGGCCGACTAATGAAAAACTGTTTTTT. This sequence encodes CASRRGPTNEKLFF.

In DNA, the CDR3 is TGTGCCAGCAGCATTCAGCGGGGGGCTAGCACAGATACGCAGTATTTT. Amino acid sequence: CASSIQRGASTDTQYF. V gene TRBV5-4 combines with J gene TRBJ2-3; TRBD2 aligns across 9 bases. The germline gives CDR1 SGHNT, CDR2 YYREEE (reference sequence). After removal of 4 bases from V and 0 bases from J, the junction contained 6 bases not matched to a gene. The CDR3 loop spans 16 amino acids.

The CDR3 DNA sequence: TGTGCCAGCAGTTTATTAAATGAAGCAAATGAAAAACTGTTTTTT. As protein: CASSLLNEANEKLFF. V gene TRBV27 combines with J gene TRBJ1-4; D gene unclear. V lost 1 base to trimming and J lost 5 bases, with 11 bases between them. The germline gives CDR1 MNHEY, CDR2 SMNVEV (reference sequence). CDR3 length: 15 amino acids.

This clone has a single count. V usage is TRBV6-6 and J usage is TRBJ2-1; possible D gene TRBD1, 6 bases. With 5 bases removed from V and 1 base from J, the gap between germline ends came to 15 bases. Germline V gives CDR1 MNHNY, CDR2 SVGAGI (reference sequence). The CDR3 is made up of 16 amino acids. CDR3 coding DNA: TGTGCCAGCAGTCGGAAAGGGGGTGTTTCCTACAATGAGCAGTTCTTC. Protein: CASSRKGGVSYNEQFF.

This chain uses TRBV4-1 with TRBJ2-3; 12 bases align to TRBD2. Germline V CDR1 and CDR2: MGHRA, YSYEKL. Unmatched junction bases numbered 10, after V lost 0 bases and J lost 6 bases. The CDR3 loop spans 18 amino acids. The CDR3 nucleotides read TGCGCCAGCAGCCAAGAAACTCTAGCGGGAGGGCCAGTGGATACGCAGTATTTT. This gives the protein CASSQETLAGGPVDTQYF.

This rearrangement joins TRBV28 to TRBJ2-2, with TRBD2 matching over 8 bases. CDR3 size: 14 residues. Germline values: CDR1 MDHEN, CDR2 SYDVKM. J gave up 7 bases and V 10 bases, and 11 bases lay outside the gene matches. For the CDR3, the DNA is TGTGCCACCATGCCCGGGAGGGTTAACGGGGAGCTGTTTTTT. Residues: CATMPGRVNGELFF.